Below, one TCR beta chain is given with its context. Its antigen is not known. The junction departs from germline at one end; a sequencing error may be responsible. This specimen belongs to a study of cytomegalovirus exposure and HLA in healthy donors. About the study: Unique TCRs from HLA-typed donors, 80 million to 90 million of them, were held in an early data release. Regarding the study as a whole: Another analysis was done later, and it associated 17,000 or so TCR beta sequences with HLA alleles at 0.05 false discovery rate. Several of the most significant clusters appeared, in a later analysis, to be linked to common viral pathogens. Reportedly, diagnosis of cytomegalovirus status by the classifier showed high specificity and sensitivity.

The CDR3 is 17 residues long. Per germline, CDR1 MNHEY and CDR2 SMNVEV (reference sequence). The PCR used 60 Vbeta and 13 Jbeta primers. Repertoires were generated with immunoSEQ multiplex PCR, while TCRdb's copy carries only in-frame clones and drops some. The sample contains about 40,000 clones, around 82% of which appear only once. V is TRBV27 and J is TRBJ2-1, with TRBD2 matching 12 bases. This receptor was taken from a woman younger than 30 in good health and CMV-seropositive. Sequenced sample: PBMCs. DNA for the CDR3: TGTGCCAGCAGTTCCGAACGACTAGCGGGAGTAGGTAATGAGCGGTTCTTC. This gives the protein CASSSERLAGVGNERFF.